This entry lists 12 T cell receptor beta chains sequenced from one sample in a study of identical twins (dated by TCRdb to the mid-2010s). Preparation of the library involved 5' RACE. Sequencer: Illumina HiSeq 2000. The raw public data were reprocessed by TCRdb itself: fastp quality trimming at Q25, MiXCR clonotype calling, in-frame beta chains only. Under each unique CDR3 protein, matching rows form one entry showing the most common genes and DNA. A total of 500,000 to 650,000 distinct CDR3 sequences appear in this sample, around 7.5% of them only once. Together, the top ten hold 1.6% of the sample. This sample also belongs to another study, concerning yellow fever vaccine responses in identical twins.

The sequenced material came from PBMCs. The receptors were sampled from a woman between 18 and 29 years old in good health.

The chain is built from TRBV7-2 and TRBJ2-2, with 10 bases fitting TRBD1. CDR3 length: 16 residues. V lost 4 bases, J lost 8 bases, and 10 bases stayed unmatched. Germline CDR1 SGHTA, CDR2 FQGNSA. CDR3: CASSWGQGYLKGELFF. In nucleotides, the CDR3 is TGTGCCAGCAGCTGGGGACAGGGGTACCTCAAGGGGGAGCTGTTTTTT.

This clonotype has ten or more counts. The V gene is TRBV5-1, the J gene TRBJ2-1, with 8 bases lining up with TRBD1. The germline V gene has CDR1 SGHRS and CDR2 YFSETQ. The CDR3 is made up of 17 amino acids. V lost 3 bases to trimming and J lost 3 bases; unmatched junction nucleotides: 11. CDR3 amino acids: CASSSVSGGEIYNEQFF. The CDR3, as DNA: TGCGCCAGCAGCTCAGTATCAGGGGGCGAGATCTACAATGAGCAGTTCTTC.

This clonotype was counted ten times or more. The chain carries TRBV24-1 and TRBJ2-7, with 8 bases fitting TRBD1. Trimming at V came to 4 bases and at J to 5 bases, leaving 6 bases not matched to a gene. CDR1 is KGHDR, CDR2 SFDVKD, per germline. The CDR3 loop spans 14 amino acids. As DNA, the CDR3 is TGTGCCACCAGTGACCCCGGGACAGGAGACGAGCAGTACTTC. Encoded protein: CATSDPGTGDEQYF.

This clonotype was detected only a few times. J is TRBJ2-5 and V is TRBV24-1; a weak D match, TRBD1 (6 bases). Per the germline V gene, CDR1 is KGHDR and CDR2 is SFDVKD. Trimming cost V 4 bases and J 7 bases, with 18 bases left between them. The CDR3 extends over 15 amino acids. CDR3 protein: CATSDQRTDLGTQYF. CDR3 nucleotide sequence: TGTGCCACCAGTGACCAACGGACAGATCTAGGGACCCAGTACTTC.

V gene TRBV28 combines with J gene TRBJ2-7, with 10 bases identical to TRBD1. Germline lookup yields CDR1 MDHEN and CDR2 SYDVKM. The CDR3 contains 15 residues. V lost 5 bases to trimming and J lost 2 bases; unmatched junction nucleotides: 6. CDR3 amino acids: CASSPTGQGPYEQYV. CDR3 bases: TGTGCCAGCAGTCCTACGGGACAGGGGCCCTACGAGCAGTACGTC.

The chain employs TRBV5-1 and TRBJ2-2; the match to TRBD1 covers 10 bases. The CDR3 runs 17 residues. V shed 1 base, J shed 7 bases, and the junction held 10 bases outside the gene matches. Germline V CDR1 and CDR2: SGHRS, YFSETQ. The CDR3 spells CASSLPFRQGADGELFF. The CDR3 DNA reads as TGCGCCAGCAGCTTGCCCTTTAGACAGGGGGCAGACGGGGAGCTGTTTTTT.

Only a few counts were recorded for this clonotype. The J gene is TRBJ2-7, the V gene TRBV29-1, with 7 bases matching TRBD1. The CDR3 sequence is 14 residues long. The V gene's germline CDR1 is SQVTM and CDR2 ANQGSEA. V trimming: 6 bases; J trimming: 2 bases; junction bases outside the gene matches: 10. This CDR3 reads CSVVDRETPYEQYF. The CDR3 bases are TGCAGCGTGGTTGACAGGGAAACCCCCTACGAGCAGTACTTC.

V gene TRBV29-1 combines with J gene TRBJ2-3; D is perhaps TRBD1 (5 bases). The CDR3 is 11 amino acids. In germline, CDR1 is SQVTM, CDR2 ANQGSEA. The ends were cut back, 4 bases at V and 4 bases at J, with 6 bases in the middle. CDR3: CSVAGSDTQYF. The CDR3 coding sequence is TGCAGCGTTGCAGGGTCAGATACGCAGTATTTT.

A remark on this clonotype: Sequence at one end of the junction differs from germline and may be a read error. The chain links TRBV3-1 to TRBJ2-5; 13 bases agree with TRBD2. The CDR3 totals 17 residues. Per the germline V gene, CDR1 is LGHDT and CDR2 is YNNKEL (reference sequence). For the CDR3, the DNA is TGTGCCAGCACCCAACACTCTGGGACTAGCGGGAAGGAGACCCAGTACTTC. This codes for CASTQHSGTSGKETQYF.

This clonotype came up a few times. The chain couples TRBV3-1 to TRBJ2-2, with 8 bases matching TRBD1. Germline values: CDR1 LGHDT, CDR2 YNNKEL (reference sequence). CDR3 length equals 18 residues. Trimming took 4 bases from V and 2 from J; bases not matched to a gene: 12. The DNA of the CDR3 is TGTGCCAGCAGCCCTGGACAGGGCTTAAGGAAAAACACCGGGGAGCTGTTTTTT. Translation: CASSPGQGLRKNTGELFF.

This clonotype was seen more than once but under ten times. This chain joins TRBV6-1 and TRBJ1-6; D not resolved. Deletions cut 4 bases from V and 5 bases from J, with 15 bases between. The germline CDR1 and CDR2 sequences are MNHNS and SASEGT. The CDR3 loop spans 16 amino acids. This CDR3 is CASSVIGVRDNSPLHF. In DNA, the CDR3 is TGTGCCAGCAGTGTAATCGGGGTGCGGGATAATTCACCCCTCCACTTT.

The V gene is TRBV19, the J gene TRBJ2-2, with D hard to call. V was pared by 7 bases and J by 2 bases, with 11 bases between. The germline V gene encodes CDR1 LNHDA and CDR2 SQIVND (reference sequence). The CDR3 length is 14 residues. Here the CDR3 DNA reads TGTGCCAGTAAATTTACAGTAAACACCGGGGAGCTGTTTTTT. As protein: CASKFTVNTGELFF.